The 25 T cell receptor beta chains listed next were all sequenced from one sample in a study of shared clonotypes between healthy human individuals. Only in-frame clones appear in the TCRdb table, and some are missing; sequencing was by immunoSEQ multiplex PCR. The top ten hold roughly an eighth of the sample, which has about 450,000 clones, 70% to 80% seen once. The sample was PBMCs. The source is a woman in her forties in good health. Some clones in this sample may be carry-over from other donors' samples.

A note on this clone: The sample holds other DNA sequences that translate to the same CDR3. The gene calls are TRBV6-6 and TRBJ2-7; D unclear. Per germline, CDR1 MNHNY and CDR2 SVGAGI (reference sequence). The CDR3 consists of 11 residues. Trimming stripped 9 bases from V and 3 bases from J, with 9 bases between. Here the CDR3 DNA reads TGTGCCAGTAGCCAGAGCTACGAGCAGTACTTC. The encoded protein is CASSQSYEQYF.

The V gene is TRBV29-1, the J gene TRBJ2-5; a possible D gene is TRBD1 (6 bases). V was trimmed by 7 bases and J by 5 bases, leaving 11 bases between them. The CDR3 runs to 11 residues. From germline, CDR1 is SQVTM and CDR2 ANQGSEA. The CDR3 loop is CSATGLETQYF. CDR3 nucleotide sequence: TGCAGCGCCACAGGGCTGGAGACCCAGTACTTC.

The chain couples TRBV6-1 to TRBJ2-2; 8 bases line up with TRBD1. V shed 3 bases and J 3 bases; nucleotides not matched to a gene: 3. Germline V CDR1 and CDR2: MNHNS, SASEGT. This CDR3 contains 15 residues. CDR3 sequence (DNA): TGTGCCAGCAGTGACGGACAGGGCCACACCGGGGAGCTGTTTTTT. Encoded protein: CASSDGQGHTGELFF.

Only a few counts were recorded for this clone. V usage is TRBV4-2 and J usage is TRBJ1-3; D unclear. CDR3 size: 15 residues. Germline CDR1 reads LGHNA; CDR2 reads YNFKEQ. V was pared by 0 bases and J by 0 bases, with 6 bases between. The CDR3 is CASSQDKGSGNTIYF. DNA of the CDR3: TGTGCCAGCAGCCAAGATAAGGGCTCTGGAAACACCATATATTTT.

The chain has TRBV30 and TRBJ2-6; D is ambiguous. V was trimmed by 5 bases and J by 5 bases, leaving 22 bases between them. The CDR3 is made up of 17 amino acids. The germline V gene has CDR1 GTSNPN and CDR2 SVGIG (reference sequence). The CDR3 sequence is CAWGKQRYNSRANVLTF. The DNA for the CDR3 is TGTGCCTGGGGTAAGCAGCGTTATAACAGTCGGGCCAACGTCCTGACTTTC.

The chain joins TRBV4-1 to TRBJ1-6; D unresolved. This CDR3 has 13 amino acids. CDR1 and CDR2 (germline): MGHRA, YSYEKL. V lost 5 bases, J lost 7 bases, and 9 bases lay in between. The CDR3 sequence: CASSVLGNSPLHF. The CDR3 nucleotides are TGCGCCAGCAGCGTCTTGGGCAATTCACCCCTCCACTTT.

The gene calls are TRBV7-9 and TRBJ1-3; weak D call: TRBD1 (5 bases). CDR1 and CDR2 from the germline V gene are SEHNR and FQNEAQ (reference sequence). CDR3 length: 15 residues. V was clipped by 3 bases and J by 4 bases, with 13 bases between them. Here the CDR3 reads CASSFHQGTGNTIYF. The CDR3 DNA is TGTGCCAGCAGCTTCCATCAGGGTACGGGAAACACCATATATTTT. Looking up the rest from reference TRBV7-9 and TRBJ1-3 gives the full variable domain: DTGVSQNPRHKITKRGQNVTFRCDPISEHNRLYWYRQTLGQGPEFLTYFQNEAQLEKSRLLSDRFSAERPKGSFSTLEIQRTEQGDSAMYLCASSFHQGTGNTIYFGEGSWLTVV.

The V gene is TRBV27, the J gene TRBJ1-2; TRBD1 agrees at 8 bases. CDR1 MNHEY and CDR2 SMNVEV come from the germline V gene (reference sequence). V was pared by 0 bases and J by 11 bases, with 11 bases of the junction left unmatched. The CDR3 is 15 residues long. The CDR3 region has the DNA TGTGCCAGCAGTTTATCCCGGGACAGGAGCCCACTATACACCTTC. Translating gives CASSLSRDRSPLYTF.

The rearrangement links TRBV5-1 to TRBJ2-5, with D hard to call. The V and J ends lost 4 bases and 5 bases respectively, with 15 bases between them. This CDR3 has 14 residues. Per the germline V gene, CDR1 is SGHRS and CDR2 is YFSETQ. The CDR3 DNA follows: TGCGCCAGCAGCGTCTCATCAGCCCGGGAGACCCAGTACTTC. It specifies CASSVSSARETQYF.

This chain connects TRBV5-1 to TRBJ2-2; 12 nucleotides line up with TRBD2. The V segment lost 2 bases and the J segment 5 bases; nucleotides outside the gene matches: 1. CDR1 is SGHRS and CDR2 is YFSETQ in the germline V gene. The CDR3 sequence is 15 residues long. CDR3 DNA: TGCGCCAGCAGCTTCGGACTAGCGGGGACCGGGGAGCTGTTTTTT. Protein: CASSFGLAGTGELFF.

The rearrangement links TRBV5-3 to TRBJ1-2; 7 positions agree with TRBD1. TRBV5-3 is known as an ORF, though its function is uncertain. V was clipped by 4 bases and J by 5 bases; unmatched bases: 11. The CDR3 loop spans 15 amino acids. The CDR3 DNA is TGTGCCAGAAGCAACCGGACAGGTATCTTTTATGGCTACACCTTC. Translation gives CARSNRTGIFYGYTF.

The V call is TRBV28, the J call TRBJ2-2; D might be TRBD2 (5 bases). The germline CDR1 and CDR2 sequences are MDHEN and SYDVKM. The V end lost 4 bases, the J end lost 4 bases, and 22 bases lay between the germline ends. The CDR3 extends over 18 amino acids. The CDR3 reads CASSSRAGRWGSTGELFF. Written as DNA, the CDR3 is TGTGCCAGCAGTTCGAGGGCTGGTCGGTGGGGATCCACCGGGGAGCTGTTTTTT. Together with reference TRBV28 and TRBJ2-2, the CDR3 gives the full variable domain: DVKVTQSSRYLVKRTGEKVFLECVQDMDHENMFWYRQDPGLGLRLIYFSYDVKMKEKGDIPEGYSVSREKKERFSLILESASTNQTSMYLCASSSRAGRWGSTGELFFGEGSRLTVL.

The chain carries TRBV6-1 and TRBJ2-7; 8 bases are shared with TRBD2. CDR3 size: 16 residues. Per germline, CDR1 MNHNS and CDR2 SASEGT. V was pared by 0 bases and J by 2 bases, with 6 bases of the junction left unmatched. The CDR3 nucleotides read TGTGCCAGCAGTGAAGCCCGGGGGGGCTCTACCTACGAGCAGTACTTC. Protein: CASSEARGGSTYEQYF.

The chain links TRBV5-1 to TRBJ1-4, with 8 bases aligning to TRBD1. The germline CDR1 and CDR2 sequences are SGHRS and YFSETQ. V was clipped by 0 bases and J by 6 bases; unmatched bases: 7. The CDR3 length is 16 residues. In nucleotides, the CDR3 is TGCGCCAGCAGCTTGGTTCCCTCAGGGGGCGATGAAAAACTGTTTTTT. Amino acids: CASSLVPSGGDEKLFF.

This clone was found many times. The chain joins TRBV28 to TRBJ2-7; no clear D. This CDR3 has 13 amino acids. Germline CDR1 is MDHEN and CDR2 is SYDVKM. V gave up 4 bases and J gave up 2 bases, with 9 bases separating them. For the CDR3, the DNA is TGTGCCAGCAGTTCCCCGGAGACCTACGAGCAGTACTTC. It translates to CASSSPETYEQYF. The whole variable domain, filled in from reference TRBV28 and TRBJ2-7, reads DVKVTQSSRYLVKRTGEKVFLECVQDMDHENMFWYRQDPGLGLRLIYFSYDVKMKEKGDIPEGYSVSREKKERFSLILESASTNQTSMYLCASSSPETYEQYFGPGTRLTVT.

The genes are TRBV15 and TRBJ1-1, with 9 bases fitting TRBD1. Looked up from germline, CDR1 is LNHNV and CDR2 is YYDKDF (reference sequence). CDR3 length: 13 residues. V lost 1 base to trimming and J lost 9 bases; unmatched junction nucleotides: 3. This CDR3 is CATSRGDRAKAFF. CDR3 coding DNA: TGTGCCACCAGCAGAGGGGACAGGGCCAAAGCTTTCTTT. Supplemented by reference TRBV15 and TRBJ1-1, the full variable domain reads DAMVIQNPRYQVTQFGKPVTLSCSQTLNHNVMYWYQQKSSQAPKLLFHYYDKDFNNEADTPDNFQSRRPNTSFCFLDIRSPGLGDTAMYLCATSRGDRAKAFFGQGTRLTVV.

This chain links TRBV7-3 with TRBJ2-6; maybe TRBD2 (5 bases). CDR1 SGHTA and CDR2 FQGTGA come from the germline V gene. With 3 bases removed from V and 3 bases from J, the gap between germline ends came to 6 bases. CDR3 length: 14 amino acids. The CDR3 bases are TGTGCCAGCAGCTTGGGAGTTGGGGCCAACGTCCTGACTTTC. Amino acid sequence: CASSLGVGANVLTF.

Written as DNA, the CDR3 is TGTGCCTGGACCGCGGTGGCGAACACCGGGGAGCTGTTTTTT. Its translation: CAWTAVANTGELFF. This chain uses TRBV30 with TRBJ2-2; D gene ambiguous. This CDR3 is 14 amino acids long. CDR1 is GTSNPN and CDR2 is SVGIG in the germline V gene (reference sequence). V lost 4 bases and J 0 bases, leaving 9 bases between the germline ends.

The chain links TRBV4-2 to TRBJ2-7; 7 nucleotides match TRBD2. The CDR3 extends over 14 amino acids. Looked up from germline, CDR1 is LGHNA and CDR2 is YNFKEQ. Trimming at V came to 3 bases and at J to 6 bases, leaving 8 bases not matched to a gene. For the CDR3, the DNA is TGTGCCAGCAGCCAGCTTGATTGGGGGGGCGAGCAGTACTTC. The encoded protein is CASSQLDWGGEQYF.

The chain links TRBV11-1 to TRBJ1-1, with TRBD1 as a possible D gene (5 bases). Per the germline V gene, CDR1 is SGHAT and CDR2 is FQDESV (reference sequence). CDR3 length: 14 residues. V was cut by 3 bases and J by 8 bases, with 16 bases left in between. The CDR3 is CASSFKGQSLEAFF. The DNA for the CDR3 is TGTGCCAGCAGCTTCAAGGGGCAGAGCTTAGAAGCTTTCTTT.

V gene TRBV15 combines with J gene TRBJ2-1; D is ambiguous. Per the germline V gene, CDR1 is LNHNV and CDR2 is YYDKDF (reference sequence). The CDR3 totals 14 residues. The ends were cut back, 2 bases at V and 3 bases at J, with 8 bases in the middle. The CDR3 sequence is CATSRYTNYNEQFF. Here the CDR3 DNA reads TGTGCCACCAGCAGATACACGAACTACAATGAGCAGTTCTTC.

This clone appeared many times. Other nucleotide sequences in the sample specify the same CDR3. V gene TRBV18 combines with J gene TRBJ1-1; no clear D gene. Looked up from germline, CDR1 is KGHSH and CDR2 is LQKENI. Trimming stripped 3 bases from V and 0 bases from J, with 5 bases between. This CDR3 is built from 13 residues. CDR3 amino acids: CASSPAVNTEAFF. The CDR3, as DNA: TGTGCCAGCTCACCGGCGGTGAACACTGAAGCTTTCTTT.

The sample holds a few counts of this clone. The chain combines TRBV18 with TRBJ1-5, with TRBD1 identical over 7 bases. Germline CDR1 KGHSH, CDR2 LQKENI. With V trimmed by 6 bases and J by 3 bases, 5 bases remained unmatched. This CDR3 contains 14 residues. The CDR3 nucleotides read TGTGCCAGCTCGCCGACAGGGACCAATCAGCCCCAGCATTTT. Its translation is CASSPTGTNQPQHF.

The J gene is TRBJ2-7, the V gene TRBV7-3; D is perhaps TRBD1 (5 bases). V was clipped by 2 bases and J by 5 bases, with 16 bases between them. The CDR3 length is 15 residues. Germline-derived CDR1 and CDR2 are SGHTA and FQGTGA. CDR3 nucleotides: TGTGCCAGCAGCTTAGGGGCGACGAGCATCCACGAGCAGTACTTC. Protein sequence: CASSLGATSIHEQYF. The whole variable domain, filled in from reference TRBV7-3 and TRBJ2-7, reads GAGVSQTPSNKVTEKGKYVELRCDPISGHTALYWYRQSLGQGPEFLIYFQGTGAADDSGLPNDRFFAVRPEGSVSTLKIQRTERGDSAVYLCASSLGATSIHEQYFGPGTRLTVT.

The chain carries TRBV7-2 and TRBJ2-4; D unclear. Looked up from germline, CDR1 is SGHTA and CDR2 is FQGNSA. The CDR3 length is 16 residues. V was trimmed by 5 bases and J by 3 bases, leaving 17 bases between them. The CDR3 DNA is TGTGCCAGCAGCCCCCCGCCGGAATGGATCAAAAACATTCAGTACTTC. Its protein is CASSPPPEWIKNIQYF.